This T cell receptor (beta chain) emerged from a study of regulatory T cells in long-lasting Graves disease. The V gene lost 7 bases and the J gene lost 5 bases, with 12 bases spanning the gap. The CDR3 is 13 amino acids. Building the TCR beta libraries relied on iRepertoire HTBI primers, and CDR3 regions underwent Arm-PCR. A single record per CDR3 protein comes from TCRdb applying MiXCR to the multiplex PCR reads. The table includes under 800,000 distinct CDR3 sequences, 16% detected once. This clonotype was seen many times. As to time point: newly diagnosed GD, antithyroid drugs for less than 3 months. PBMCs provided the RNA from which the TCR library was made. These records were also assigned to another study, of T cells in Graves' hyperthyroidism and ophthalmopathy. That paper adds: Blood samples included most of the expanded thyroid clonotypes exceeding 0.001.

Sample: peripheral blood mononuclear cells (PBMCs), taken at new diagnosis, from a patient treated with antithyroid drugs. The gene calls are TRBV12-3 or TRBV12-4 and TRBJ2-1; either TRBD1 or TRBD2 may fit D (5 bases each). The TCR comes from a woman in her twenties or thirties with Graves disease. The CDR3: CASTPGRNNEQFF. Here the CDR3 DNA reads TGTGCCAGCACCCCGGGACGGAACAATGAGCAGTTCTTC.